The 31 T cell receptor beta chains given below trace back to one sample, sequenced in a study of blood T cell repertoires in COVID-19. TCRdb's table, derived via immunoSEQ multiplex PCR, lists solely in-frame clones and lacks some. The profile shows 380,000 or so clones, nearly 90% of them singletons. Sequencing was carried out using PBMCs or T cells enriched from blood (not recorded which). Receptor source: a middle-aged woman with acute COVID-19.

This clone was observed a single time. The chain recombines TRBV6-5 with TRBJ1-6, with TRBD1 matching 9 bases. This CDR3 contains 15 residues. V gave up 5 bases and J gave up 8 bases; unmatched junction bases: 7. In germline, CDR1 is MNHEY, CDR2 SVGAGI. CDR3 sequence: CASSRGTGSDSPLHF. The CDR3 coding sequence is TGTGCCAGCAGTAGAGGGACAGGGAGCGATTCACCCCTCCACTTT.

The chain is built from TRBV7-2 and TRBJ2-2; weak D call: TRBD1 (5 bases). Germline CDR1 is SGHTA and CDR2 is FQGNSA. The CDR3 sequence is 15 residues long. V was pared by 2 bases and J by 3 bases, with 10 bases between. CDR3 DNA sequence: TGTGCCAGCAGCTTAATGGGGCCGGACACCGGGGAGCTGTTTTTT. As protein: CASSLMGPDTGELFF.

This sequence joins TRBV30 and TRBJ1-5; D perhaps matches TRBD1 (5 bases). V lost 2 bases and J lost 7, with 12 bases in between. There are 13 residues in the CDR3. Germline V gene sequence: CDR1 GTSNPN, CDR2 SVGIG (reference sequence). The CDR3 sequence is CAWSITDKQPQHF. CDR3 DNA sequence: TGTGCCTGGAGTATTACGGACAAACAGCCCCAGCATTTT.

The chain employs TRBV29-1 and TRBJ2-2, with TRBD1 identical over 10 bases. Trimming cost V 6 bases and J 2 bases; bases outside gene matches: 9. Germline V lookup: CDR1 SQVTM, CDR2 ANQGSEA. This CDR3 spans 16 amino acids. CDR3 region: CSVAGTGARNTGELFF. Here the CDR3 DNA reads TGCAGCGTAGCCGGGACAGGGGCACGAAACACCGGGGAGCTGTTTTTT.

The chain recombines TRBV14 with TRBJ2-7, with 10 bases that match TRBD1. Germline assignment: CDR1 SGHDN and CDR2 FVKESK. The CDR3 has 17 residues. Losses at the gene ends were 4 bases for V and 4 bases for J; bases not matched to a gene: 13. CDR3 protein: CASSRQSGGQGLYEQYF. DNA of the CDR3: TGTGCCAGCAGCCGCCAATCCGGGGGACAGGGGTTGTACGAGCAGTACTTC.

The J gene is TRBJ1-2, the V gene TRBV5-4; possible D gene TRBD1, 6 bases. Per germline, CDR1 SGHNT and CDR2 YYREEE (reference sequence). Trimming took off 4 bases at V and 7 bases at J, with 23 bases between the two ends. This CDR3 is built from 16 residues. The CDR3 here is CASSPAPQGPLGGYTF. CDR3 sequence (DNA): TGTGCCAGCAGCCCCGCTCCCCAGGGGCCTTTGGGTGGCTACACCTTC.

The chain has TRBV5-4 and TRBJ1-1, with D perhaps matching TRBD1 (5 bases). The germline CDR1 and CDR2 sequences are SGHNT and YYREEE (reference sequence). The V end was cut by 4 bases, the J end by 3 bases, with 13 bases between. The CDR3 extends over 14 amino acids. The CDR3 loop reads CASSQSRDYTEAFF. CDR3 DNA sequence: TGTGCCAGCAGCCAGAGCCGGGACTACACTGAAGCTTTCTTT.

Note on this clone: Within the sample, other DNA sequences also encode this same CDR3. In DNA form, the CDR3 reads TGCGCCAGCAGCTTGGGAGGAGACACTGAAGCTTTCTTT. It yields the protein CASSLGGDTEAFF. The chain is built from TRBV5-1 and TRBJ1-1; D ambiguous. V was cut by 0 bases and J by 3 bases, with 6 bases left in between. Germline V CDR1 and CDR2: SGHRS, YFSETQ. This CDR3 spans 13 amino acids.

This chain uses TRBV28 with TRBJ2-3; D unclear. V lost 2 bases, J lost 2 bases, and 8 bases lay in between. This CDR3 has 14 amino acids. From germline, CDR1 is MDHEN and CDR2 SYDVKM. In nucleotides, the CDR3 is TGTGCCAGCAGTTTAGACTCGACCACAGATACGCAGTATTTT. Translation: CASSLDSTTDTQYF.

A single count supports this clone. This sequence joins TRBV25-1 and TRBJ2-7; TRBD1 might be the D (6 bases). Germline CDR1 MGHDK, CDR2 SYGVNS. Trimming removed 5 bases at V and 0 bases at J, with 14 bases between. This CDR3 region has 15 residues. The CDR3 sequence: CASSPLNRDSYEQYF. As DNA, the CDR3 is TGTGCCAGCAGTCCCCTAAACAGGGACTCCTACGAGCAGTACTTC.

The table lists this clone with a count of one. This chain links TRBV5-1 with TRBJ2-3; 10 bases fit TRBD1. Germline lookup yields CDR1 SGHRS and CDR2 YFSETQ. This CDR3 spans 15 amino acids. V was clipped by 5 bases and J by 5 bases; unmatched bases: 8. The CDR3 loop reads CASRTGGAQQDTQYF. In DNA, the CDR3 is TGCGCCAGCAGGACAGGGGGCGCCCAACAAGATACGCAGTATTTT.

This clone was seen a handful of times. This chain joins TRBV19 and TRBJ1-5, with 7 bases identical to TRBD1. The germline CDR1 and CDR2 sequences are LNHDA and SQIVND (reference sequence). The CDR3 covers 19 residues. The V and J ends lost 3 bases and 0 bases, in that order; junction bases with no gene match: 14. DNA of the CDR3: TGTGCCAGTAGTATTGGACAGGCGAGGGGAATATATAGCAATCAGCCCCAGCATTTT. Protein: CASSIGQARGIYSNQPQHF.

This chain links TRBV4-1 with TRBJ2-7, with 8 bases fitting TRBD1. The V gene's germline CDR1 is MGHRA and CDR2 YSYEKL. This CDR3 is 14 amino acids long. Trimming removed 4 bases from V and 3 bases from J; junction bases left unmatched: 5. The CDR3 here is CASSRQGMDYEQYF. In DNA form, the CDR3 reads TGCGCCAGCAGCCGACAGGGGATGGACTACGAGCAGTACTTC.

This chain connects TRBV7-9 to TRBJ2-3; 10 nucleotides match TRBD1. V shed 8 bases, J shed 2 bases, and the junction held 1 base outside the gene matches. The CDR3 extends over 13 amino acids. The V gene's germline CDR1 is SEHNR and CDR2 FQNEAQ (reference sequence). The CDR3: CASGTGATDTQYF. The CDR3 DNA reads TGTGCCAGCGGGACAGGGGCCACAGATACGCAGTATTTT.

The V and J genes are TRBV4-1 and TRBJ1-2; unclear D gene. V lost 0 bases and J 4 bases, leaving 9 bases between the germline ends. Looked up from germline, CDR1 is MGHRA and CDR2 is YSYEKL. This CDR3 spans 14 amino acids. The CDR3 reads CASSQDEGSYGYTF. The CDR3 coding sequence is TGCGCCAGCAGCCAAGATGAGGGCAGCTATGGCTACACCTTC.

The chain has TRBV11-1 and TRBJ1-5; D uncertain. Germline loops: CDR1 SGHAT, CDR2 FQDESV (reference sequence). Trimming cost V 5 bases and J 5 bases, with 13 bases left between them. The CDR3 sequence is 14 residues long. The DNA of the CDR3 is TGTGCCAGCAGCACCGGGAGGGTTTATCAGCCCCAGCATTTT. Its translation: CASSTGRVYQPQHF.

This clone has only one observation. The chain uses TRBV1 and TRBJ1-6. TRBV1 is described as a pseudogene. The CDR3 spans 18 residues. CDR3 sequence: CTSSQDPEGNEWASPLHF. As DNA, the CDR3 is TGCACCAGCAGCCAAGATCCCGAGGGCAACGAGTGGGCTTCACCCCTCCACTTT.

The chain joins TRBV3-1 (or the pseudogene TRBV3-2) to TRBJ1-3, with 7 bases fitting TRBD1. Per germline, CDR1 LGHDT and CDR2 YNNKEL (reference sequence). V dropped 7 bases and J dropped 2; count of bases not matched to a gene: 5. This CDR3 has 14 amino acids. The CDR3 bases are TGTGCCAGCATTAGTACAGGGGCTGGAAACACCATATATTTT. Encoded protein: CASISTGAGNTIYF.

The V call is TRBV7-8, the J call TRBJ1-2, with D possibly being TRBD1 (5 bases). Trimming removed 3 bases at V and 8 bases at J, with 13 bases between. Looked up from germline, CDR1 is SGHVS and CDR2 is FQNEAQ. There are 13 residues in the CDR3. The CDR3 reads CASSFREIGGYTF. CDR3 in DNA: TGTGCCAGCAGCTTCAGGGAAATCGGCGGCTACACCTTC.

The chain combines TRBV5-8 with TRBJ2-3, with D tentatively TRBD1 (6 bases). This CDR3 is 14 amino acids long. The V end lost 2 bases, the J end lost 5 bases, and 12 bases lay between the germline ends. Germline lookup yields CDR1 SGHTS and CDR2 YDEGEE. CDR3 in DNA: TGTGCCAGCAGCTTACAGGGTTTTGGAGATACGCAGTATTTT. Translating it yields CASSLQGFGDTQYF. The whole variable domain, filled in from reference TRBV5-8 and TRBJ2-3, reads EAGVTQSPTHLIKTRGQQATLRCSPISGHTSVYWYQQALGLGLQFLLWYDEGEERNRGNFPPRFSGRQFPNYSSELNVNALELEDSALYLCASSLQGFGDTQYFGPGTRLTVL.

The chain is built from TRBV15 and TRBJ1-2; 9 bases are a match to TRBD1. Trimming cost V 3 bases and J 2 bases; bases outside gene matches: 1. Per the germline V gene, CDR1 is LNHNV and CDR2 is YYDKDF (reference sequence). The CDR3 is made up of 14 amino acids. The CDR3: CATSRGTGNYGYTF. The CDR3 DNA reads TGTGCCACCAGCAGGGGGACAGGGAACTATGGCTACACCTTC.

A word on this clone: The junction and the germline gene differ at one end; a read error may be behind it. The gene calls are TRBV13 and TRBJ1-5; D is possibly TRBD1 (6 bases). Germline loops: CDR1 PRHDT, CDR2 FYEKMQ (reference sequence). The CDR3 runs to 16 residues. In DNA form, the CDR3 reads TGTGCCAGCAGCTTAGGCGGCAGGGGAAGGAATCAGCTCCAGCATTTT. Translated: CASSLGGRGRNQLQHF.

The rearrangement joins TRBV10-3 to TRBJ2-1, with D perhaps TRBD1 (5 bases). The CDR3 totals 13 residues. Trimming shortened V by 6 bases and J by 2 bases, and 8 bases separated the two germline ends. The germline CDR1 and CDR2 sequences are ENHRY and SYGVKD. CDR3 loop: CAIRLQAYNEQFF. The CDR3 DNA sequence: TGTGCCATCAGGTTACAGGCCTACAATGAGCAGTTCTTC.

The chain carries TRBV29-1 and TRBJ1-1, with D perhaps TRBD1 (6 bases). The CDR3 is made up of 13 amino acids. Trimming shortened V by 4 bases and J by 0 bases, and 9 bases separated the two germline ends. CDR1 and CDR2 (germline): SQVTM, ANQGSEA. Here the CDR3 reads CSVAGHLNTEAFF. CDR3 bases: TGCAGCGTTGCGGGACATTTGAACACTGAAGCTTTCTTT.

The chain couples TRBV5-1 to TRBJ2-7; D gene unclear. Per germline, CDR1 SGHRS and CDR2 YFSETQ. The CDR3 has 13 amino acids. Between the trimmed V and J ends, which lost 0 bases and 7 bases, there was a span of 11 bases. CDR3 protein: CASSLGPSGEQYF. The CDR3 DNA follows: TGCGCCAGCAGCTTGGGCCCCTCCGGGGAGCAGTACTTC.

The V call is TRBV9, the J call TRBJ1-2; 7 bases align to TRBD1. The V gene's germline CDR1 is SGDLS and CDR2 YYNGEE. Trimming took 0 bases from V and 3 from J; bases not matched to a gene: 5. This CDR3 comprises 15 residues. The DNA for the CDR3 is TGTGCCAGCAGCGTAGGAGGGACAGCGTACTATGGCTACACCTTC. Translation: CASSVGGTAYYGYTF.

The chain is built from TRBV10-2 and TRBJ2-5, with 10 bases lining up with TRBD2. Germline CDR1 WSHSY, CDR2 SAAADI. The CDR3 is 15 amino acids. With V trimmed by 4 bases and J by 5 bases, 7 bases remained unmatched. The CDR3 coding sequence is TGCGCCAGCAGTGTAGCGGGGGGCCAACGGGAGACCCAGTACTTC. Protein: CASSVAGGQRETQYF.

The chain joins TRBV12-3 or TRBV12-4 to TRBJ1-1, with 7 bases identical to TRBD1. The CDR3 consists of 13 residues. V lost 7 bases to trimming and J lost 4 bases; unmatched junction nucleotides: 6. The CDR3 region is CASNTGVGTEAFF. The CDR3 DNA reads as TGTGCCAGCAATACAGGGGTGGGCACTGAAGCTTTCTTT.

V gene TRBV2 combines with J gene TRBJ1-5; no firm D call. Germline values: CDR1 SNHLY, CDR2 FYNNEI. With 7 bases removed from V and 0 bases from J, the gap between germline ends came to 13 bases. The CDR3 runs 15 residues. The CDR3 sequence is CASNIGIYSNQPQHF. The CDR3 coding sequence is TGTGCCAGCAACATCGGGATTTATAGCAATCAGCCCCAGCATTTT.

This chain connects TRBV7-9 to TRBJ1-1; possibly TRBD1 for D (6 bases). The V end was cut by 5 bases, the J end by 5 bases, with 9 bases between. The germline CDR1 and CDR2 sequences are SEHNR and FQNEAQ (reference sequence). The CDR3 extends over 12 amino acids. The CDR3 DNA reads TGTGCCAGCAGCCCACAGGGAACTGAAGCTTTCTTT. Residues: CASSPQGTEAFF.

J is TRBJ2-1 and V is TRBV4-2; D is perhaps TRBD2 (6 bases). CDR1 is LGHNA, CDR2 YNFKEQ, per germline. Trimming removed 0 bases from V and 8 bases from J, with 17 bases in between. The CDR3 spans 16 residues. CDR3 sequence reads: CASSQEDRGGVDEQFF. The CDR3 DNA reads TGTGCCAGCAGCCAAGAGGACCGGGGCGGGGTAGATGAGCAGTTCTTC.